This T cell receptor beta chain originates from a study of blood T cells in healthy people across ages. Comment on this clonotype: Its specificity is unknown.

A second 7 to 11 cycle PCR used barcoded and J-beta primers. TCRdb called the 5' RACE reads again in MiXCR, with one record for every CDR3 protein. The sample comprises about 1.5 million distinct CDR3 sequences, 40% to 45% of which are singletons, and about 4.1% rests with the top ten. Peripheral blood samples of around 11 milliliters were drawn from each donor. Each sample provided at least 6 micrograms of extracted total RNA. The length of the CDR3 is 15 residues. V lost 1 base and J 2 bases, leaving 11 bases between the germline ends. Germline V gives CDR1 LGHDT, CDR2 YNNKEL (reference sequence). Study-wide results and caveats: Per million T cells, TCR beta diversity dropped about linearly as age rose.

The sample taken for sequencing was blood. The V and J genes are TRBV3-1 and TRBJ1-2; D is ambiguous. This TCR was recovered from a young woman in good health. CDR3 sequence reads: CASSQVFGLNYGYTF. The CDR3 DNA reads TGTGCCAGCAGCCAAGTATTCGGTCTAAACTATGGCTACACCTTC.